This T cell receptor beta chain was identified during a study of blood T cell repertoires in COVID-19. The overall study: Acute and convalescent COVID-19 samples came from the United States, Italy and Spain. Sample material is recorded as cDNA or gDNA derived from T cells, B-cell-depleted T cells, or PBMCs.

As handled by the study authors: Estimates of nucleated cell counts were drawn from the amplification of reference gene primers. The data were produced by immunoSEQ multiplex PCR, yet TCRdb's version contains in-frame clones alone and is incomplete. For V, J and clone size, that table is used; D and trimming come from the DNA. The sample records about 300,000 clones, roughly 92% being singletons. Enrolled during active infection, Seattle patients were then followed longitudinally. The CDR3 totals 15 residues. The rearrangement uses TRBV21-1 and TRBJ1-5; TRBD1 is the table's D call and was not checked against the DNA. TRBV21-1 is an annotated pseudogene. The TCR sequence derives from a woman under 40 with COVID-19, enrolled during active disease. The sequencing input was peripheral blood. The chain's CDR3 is CASSKGQGCFQPQHF. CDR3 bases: TGTGCCAGCAGCAAAGGGCAGGGGTGTTTTCAGCCCCAGCATTTT.